This T cell receptor (beta chain) derives from a study of blood T cell repertoires in COVID-19. Study-level background: The United States, Italy and Spain were the sources of the acute and convalescent COVID-19 samples. The cDNA or gDNA used as material had been derived from T cells, B-cell-depleted T cells, or PBMCs.

V lost 3 bases and J 0 bases, leaving 12 bases between the germline ends. The CDR3 spans 16 residues. Germline CDR1 and CDR2: MGHRA and YSYEKL. As processed by the authors: By means of reference gene primer amplification, nucleated cell counts were estimated. The data were produced by immunoSEQ multiplex PCR, yet TCRdb's version contains in-frame clones alone and is incomplete. That table is the source of V, J and clone size, and D and trimming were worked out from the DNA. The sample shows just over 70,000 clones, about 90% of them seen only once. The chain has TRBV4-1 and TRBJ1-3; TRBD1 might be the D (5 bases). The origin of this receptor is a human donor in a cohort sampled during active COVID-19. The sequenced sample consisted of peripheral blood. This CDR3 is CASSQGLGGSGNTIYF. The DNA for the CDR3 is TGCGCCAGCAGCCAGGGACTGGGTGGCTCTGGAAACACCATATATTTT.